This T cell receptor beta chain appears in the sequencing data of a study of blood T cell repertoires in COVID-19. Study-level background: Researchers got acute and convalescent COVID-19 samples from the United States, Italy and Spain. T cells, B-cell-depleted T cells, or PBMCs provided the cDNA or gDNA that served as material.

As processed by the authors: Reference gene primers were amplified, and this amplification served to estimate nucleated cell counts. Data came from immunoSEQ multiplex PCR; TCRdb stores just in-frame clones and leaves some out. The V and J calls and the clone size are those of that table, but D and trimming were determined from the DNA. Here the sample spans some 2,200 clones, 87% being singletons. The TCR was taken from a man between 65 and 85 years old with active COVID-19. Sequencing input: peripheral blood.

DNA of the CDR3: TGTGCCAGCAGCCAACGGACAAACACAGATACGCAGTATTTT. It specifies CASSQRTNTDTQYF. This chain connects TRBV28 to TRBJ2-3; D is possibly TRBD1 (5 bases). V shed 6 bases and J shed 2 bases, with 12 bases lying between them. CDR3 length equals 14 residues. The germline V gene encodes CDR1 MDHEN and CDR2 SYDVKM.